Listed below are T cell receptor beta chains from one sample, sequenced in a study of regulatory T cells. Profiling relied on immunoSEQ multiplex PCR, and the TCRdb table lists in-frame clones only, not all of them. The data show approximately 2,300 clones, less than 95% seen once. The material sequenced was CD4+ Tregs sorted from blood. All receptors derive from a child under 18 with CD3G deficiency. The conserved cysteine and the conserved F or W are not part of the CDR3 here.

>TRBJ2-7|TRBV11-2
ASSRGATLAGGYEQY
>TRBJ1-1|TRBV30
AWRVNTEAF
>TRBJ1-2|TRBV28
ASSFSRTGGSYYGYT
>TRBJ1-4|TRBV7-9
ASSLAGKGQEKLF
>TRBJ2-7|TRBV28
ASSSPGQGSPYEQY
>TRBJ2-5|TRBV18
ASSPSPRQGETQY
>TRBJ2-2|TRBV6-1
ASRYTGKGTGELF
>TRBJ1-5|TRBV28
ASTQGTPNQPQH
>TRBJ2-7|TRBV30
AWSGGDRGRGEQY
>TRBJ2-4|TRBV11-2
ASSSQGTLAKNIQY
>TRBJ2-6|TRBV5-1
ASSPGTGTGGANVLT
>TRBJ1-2|TRBV11-3
ASSPQLGSLVLINYGYT
>TRBJ1-1|TRBV19
ASRRSGTANTEAF
>TRBJ1-1|TRBV5-1
ASSRGQPGTEAF
>TRBJ1-5|TRBV28
ASSTRQSNQPQH
>TRBJ2-5|TRBV19
ASSISGRGGETQY
>TRBJ2-2|TRBV5-1
ASRPTGGRDTGELF
>TRBJ2-1|TRBV9
ASSTGTKGSNEQF